Shown below are 20 T cell receptor beta chains from a single sample sequenced in a study of OX40 agonist ivuxolimab in advanced cancers. Only in-frame clones appear in the TCRdb table, and some are missing; sequencing was by immunoSEQ multiplex PCR. The table has 30,000 or so clones, over 60% seen once. Sample: CD4+ or CD8+ T cells sorted from blood, taken in a trial of the OX40 agonist ivuxolimab. The receptor set was obtained from an adult with an advanced solid tumor such as melanoma, head and neck, liver or kidney cancer.

The rearrangement links TRBV9 to TRBJ2-7, with 7 positions matching TRBD1. The V gene's germline CDR1 is SGDLS and CDR2 YYNGEE. V was clipped by 5 bases and J by 1 base; unmatched bases: 6. CDR3 length: 14 amino acids. CDR3 loop: CASSPLGQSYEQYF. DNA for the CDR3: TGTGCCAGCAGTCCGTTGGGACAGTCCTACGAGCAGTACTTC.

V usage is TRBV20-1 and J usage is TRBJ2-2; a possible D gene is TRBD1 (6 bases). V was cut by 4 bases and J by 9 bases, with 9 bases left in between. Per germline, CDR1 DFQATT and CDR2 SNEGSKA (reference sequence). The CDR3 has 11 residues. The DNA for the CDR3 is TGCAGTGCTAAAGGGGGTCGGGAGCTGTTTTTT. Its protein product is CSAKGGRELFF.

A single count supports this clone. The chain has TRBV7-2 and TRBJ2-7, with 16 bases fitting TRBD2. The CDR3 runs 19 residues. Germline CDR1 and CDR2: SGHTA and FQGNSA. The J segment lost 2 bases and the V segment lost 1 base, leaving 8 bases of the junction unmatched. CDR3: CASSLVGSGTSGGAYEQYF. CDR3 in DNA: TGTGCCAGCAGCTTAGTCGGGAGCGGGACTAGCGGGGGGGCCTACGAGCAGTACTTC.

This clone turned up a few times. The genes are TRBV28 and TRBJ2-7; the D is unclear. V shed 7 bases and J shed 1 base, with 11 bases lying between them. The CDR3 consists of 13 residues. CDR1 MDHEN and CDR2 SYDVKM come from the germline V gene. The CDR3 reads CASTQLPSYEQYF. The CDR3 DNA is TGTGCCAGCACCCAGTTGCCTTCCTACGAGCAGTACTTC.

This clone was seen only a few times. V gene TRBV2 combines with J gene TRBJ1-5, with 11 bases matching TRBD1. CDR3 length: 14 amino acids. V trimming: 4 bases; J trimming: 6 bases; junction bases outside the gene matches: 2. Germline loops: CDR1 SNHLY, CDR2 FYNNEI. The CDR3 nucleotides are TGTGCCAGCAGTGGGACAGGGGGCCGTCAGCCCCAGCATTTT. It codes for CASSGTGGRQPQHF. Full variable domain (remainder filled in from reference TRBV2 and TRBJ1-5): EPEVTQTPSHQVTQMGQEVILRCVPISNHLYFYWYRQILGQKVEFLVSFYNNEISEKSEIFDDQFSVERPDGSNFTLKIRSTKLEDSAMYFCASSGTGGRQPQHFGDGTRLSIL.

The table lists this clone with a count of one. The chain joins TRBV29-1 to TRBJ1-3, with 9 bases aligning to TRBD1. This CDR3 is built from 14 residues. The junction had 7 bases not matched to a gene; V was cut back by 6 bases and J by 4 bases. Germline values: CDR1 SQVTM, CDR2 ANQGSEA. The CDR3 DNA reads TGCAGCGTAGGTACAGGGGGCGGAGGAAACACCATATATTTT. It translates to CSVGTGGGGNTIYF. The variable domain in full, with the rest retrieved from reference TRBV29-1 and TRBJ1-3, is SAVISQKPSRDICQRGTSLTIQCQVDSQVTMMFWYRQQPGQSLTLIATANQGSEATYESGFVIDKFPISRPNLTFSTLTVSNMSPEDSSIYLCSVGTGGGGNTIYFGEGSWLTVV.

The V gene is TRBV6-1, the J gene TRBJ2-3; the D is unclear. CDR1 is MNHNS and CDR2 is SASEGT in the germline V gene. V gave up 4 bases and J gave up 4 bases, with 6 bases separating them. The CDR3 runs 12 residues. The CDR3 reads CASSALADTQYF. The CDR3 nucleotides are TGTGCCAGCAGTGCTCTTGCAGATACGCAGTATTTT.

The chain couples TRBV30 to TRBJ2-7; 8 nucleotides line up with TRBD1. V was clipped by 1 base and J by 4 bases; unmatched bases: 0. Germline CDR1 is GTSNPN and CDR2 is SVGIG (reference sequence). The CDR3 runs to 12 residues. The CDR3 DNA follows: TGTGCCTGGAGTGGACAGGGGTACGAGCAGTACTTC. Translating gives CAWSGQGYEQYF.

This clone was counted only a few times. The genes are TRBV4-2 and TRBJ2-7; 8 bases are a match to TRBD2. Per the germline V gene, CDR1 is LGHNA and CDR2 is YNFKEQ. The CDR3 is 14 amino acids. Unmatched junction bases numbered 7, after V lost 3 bases and J lost 6 bases. The CDR3 bases are TGTGCCAGCAGCCAGCCCGGACTAGCCCTCGAGCAGTACTTC. Amino acids: CASSQPGLALEQYF.

This chain links TRBV5-1 with TRBJ2-5, with 9 positions matching TRBD2. CDR3 length: 15 amino acids. Germline CDR1 is SGHRS and CDR2 is YFSETQ. The trim removed 4 bases at V and 5 bases at J, leaving 9 bases unmatched. In nucleotides, the CDR3 is TGCGCCAGCAGCCCTCTCGCGGGGGGGCTGGAGACCCAGTACTTC. As protein: CASSPLAGGLETQYF.

This sequence joins TRBV21-1 and TRBJ1-5. TRBV21-1 is a pseudogene. CDR3 length equals 16 residues. CDR3 sequence reads: CASSRRVHWHHQPQHF. CDR3 nucleotide sequence: TGTGCCAGCAGTCGTCGAGTACATTGGCATCATCAGCCCCAGCATTTT.

A single count supports this clone. This chain joins TRBV5-1 and TRBJ2-3, with D perhaps given as TRBD1 or TRBD2 (5 bases each). The CDR3 consists of 14 residues. The V gene lost 7 bases and the J gene lost 0 bases, with 12 bases spanning the gap. Germline V gene lookup returns CDR1 SGHRS and CDR2 YFSETQ. This chain's CDR3 is CASGPGASTDTQYF. CDR3 nucleotide sequence: TGCGCCAGCGGGCCCGGGGCCAGCACAGATACGCAGTATTTT.

CDR3 in amino acids: CASSETDRDTFTDTQYF. The CDR3 coding sequence is TGTGCCAGCAGTGAAACCGACCGGGACACGTTCACAGATACGCAGTATTTT. The chain employs TRBV2 and TRBJ2-3; tentatively, D is TRBD1 (6 bases). The germline gives CDR1 SNHLY, CDR2 FYNNEI. The V and J ends lost 2 bases and 2 bases respectively, with 17 bases between them. There are 17 residues in the CDR3. Based on the CDR3 plus reference TRBV2 and TRBJ2-3, the full variable domain is EPEVTQTPSHQVTQMGQEVILRCVPISNHLYFYWYRQILGQKVEFLVSFYNNEISEKSEIFDDQFSVERPDGSNFTLKIRSTKLEDSAMYFCASSETDRDTFTDTQYFGPGTRLTVL.

The V and J genes are TRBV6-6 and TRBJ1-2; TRBD1 is a possible D gene (6 bases). The V end lost 6 bases, the J end lost 8 bases, and 16 bases lay between the germline ends. Germline CDR1 is MNHNY and CDR2 is SVGAGI (reference sequence). The CDR3 contains 13 residues. The CDR3 loop is CASRGRGAEGYTF. The CDR3 nucleotides read TGTGCCAGCAGGGGCCGGGGGGCGGAAGGCTACACCTTC.

The chain employs TRBV19 and TRBJ1-5; D is unclear. The CDR3 extends over 13 amino acids. CDR1 and CDR2 (germline): LNHDA, SQIVND (reference sequence). V lost 5 bases, J lost 6 bases, and 11 bases lay in between. The CDR3 sequence: CASSPQDSQPQHF. The CDR3 DNA is TGTGCCAGTAGTCCCCAGGATTCTCAGCCCCAGCATTTT. The full variable domain, in which reference TRBV19 and TRBJ1-5 provide the parts outside the CDR3, is DGGITQSPKYLFRKEGQNVTLSCEQNLNHDAMYWYRQDPGQGLRLIYYSQIVNDFQKGDIAEGYSVSREKKESFPLTVTSAQKNPTAFYLCASSPQDSQPQHFGDGTRLSIL.

This chain connects TRBV5-1 to TRBJ2-1, with a possible D match to TRBD2 (6 bases). This CDR3 is built from 15 residues. Germline values: CDR1 SGHRS, CDR2 YFSETQ. The ends were cut back, 0 bases at V and 2 bases at J, with 9 bases in the middle. CDR3 sequence (DNA): TGCGCCAGCAGCTTGGGGCTAGCGACCTACAATGAGCAGTTCTTC. Translated: CASSLGLATYNEQFF.

This chain joins TRBV5-1 and TRBJ2-2; D might be TRBD2 (7 bases). The CDR3 has 13 residues. V was cut by 4 bases and J by 4 bases, with 8 bases left in between. CDR1 is SGHRS and CDR2 is YFSETQ in the germline V gene. The CDR3, as DNA: TGCGCCAGCAGCGGGGGGGCCACCGGGGAGCTGTTTTTT. Encoded protein: CASSGGATGELFF.

The chain carries TRBV2 and TRBJ1-1; D gene ambiguous. The germline gives CDR1 SNHLY, CDR2 FYNNEI. This CDR3 has 12 residues. With 3 bases removed from V and 7 bases from J, the gap between germline ends came to 9 bases. The CDR3 nucleotides are TGTGCCAGCAGTGAGTGGGATCTTGAAGCTTTCTTT. The encoded protein is CASSEWDLEAFF.

This sequence joins TRBV7-9 and TRBJ2-1, with D unresolved. The CDR3 is made up of 14 amino acids. CDR1 and CDR2 from the germline V gene are SEHNR and FQNEAQ (reference sequence). V was cut by 1 base and J by 9 bases, with 13 bases left in between. DNA of the CDR3: TGTGCCAGCAGCTTAGACTTGAGGCCCCTTGAGCAGTTCTTC. This gives the protein CASSLDLRPLEQFF.

The chain couples TRBV10-3 to TRBJ1-2; TRBD1 might be the D (5 bases). The CDR3 has 14 residues. The V end lost 3 bases, the J end lost 3 bases, and 11 bases lay between the germline ends. CDR1 and CDR2 from the germline V gene are ENHRY and SYGVKD. Here the CDR3 reads CAISDRELHYGYTF. The CDR3 DNA reads TGTGCCATCAGTGACAGGGAGTTACACTATGGCTACACCTTC.